This T cell receptor (beta chain) stems from a study of T-cell reconstitution after alpha-beta-depleted transplantation in children. The TCRbeta library incorporated unique molecular identifiers. Each CDR3 protein is one row after TCRdb ran MiXCR on the PCR reads. The table has around 440,000 distinct CDR3 sequences, about 10% seen once; the top ten hold just over 2%. The CDR3 spans 15 residues. Per the germline V gene, CDR1 is MNHEY and CDR2 is SVGEGT. Trimming took 4 bases from V and 5 from J, leaving 18 bases between them. This clonotype turned up a few times. The source is a child aged 2 to 10 with inherited bone marrow failure, due to receive a stem cell transplant. The specimen was PBMCs, collected before TCRalphabeta/CD19-depleted stem cell transplant. The chain joins TRBV6-2 or TRBV6-3 to TRBJ2-7; possibly TRBD1 for D (6 bases). As DNA, the CDR3 is TGTGCCAGCAGTTCGACCTATACAGGGTTCCACGAGCAGTACTTC. Amino acid sequence: CASSSTYTGFHEQYF.